The source of this TCR beta chain is a study of graft-versus-host responses after intestinal transplantation. Study overall: Each patient got anti-thymocyte globulin induction, then tacrolimus and steroids for around 3 years.

Plating combined roughly 200,000 CFSE-labeled responder cells with roughly 200,000 irradiated, violet-dye-labeled stimulator cells. The CDR3 spans 17 residues. CDR1 is LGHNA and CDR2 is YSLEER in the germline V gene. V was pared by 0 bases and J by 4 bases, with 11 bases of the junction left unmatched. This clone was recorded a few times. The protocol was immunoSEQ multiplex PCR, while the TCRdb copy is restricted to in-frame clones and leaves out a portion. Of about 7,000 clones listed, 30% to 35% are singletons. The sequence came from a human patient who was an organ donor for intestinal transplantation. This chain connects TRBV4-3 to TRBJ1-1; TRBD1 matches at 7 bases. Sequencing was performed on alloreactive CD8+ T cells from a mixed lymphocyte reaction culture, taken before transplantation. Subset indicated: CFSE-low proliferating T cells sorted from roughly 6-day pre-transplant mixed lymphocyte reaction (GvH or HvG direction). CDR3 amino acids: CASSQDPQGVAGTEAFF. DNA of the CDR3: TGCGCCAGCAGCCAAGATCCTCAGGGGGTGGCGGGCACTGAAGCTTTCTTT.